The clone carrying this T cell receptor (beta chain) came up a few times. CDR1 and CDR2 (germline): SGHRS, YFSETQ. The CDR3 sequence is 12 residues long. Trimming cost V 0 bases and J 10 bases, with 8 bases left between them. This entry is derived from a study of blood T cell repertoires in COVID-19. Across the study: Both acute and convalescent COVID-19 samples were obtained from the United States, Italy and Spain. Sources were T cells, B-cell-depleted T cells, or PBMCs; the material itself was cDNA or gDNA.

Per the study methods: Amplified reference gene primers provided the basis for estimating nucleated cell counts. Libraries were prepared by immunoSEQ multiplex PCR; TCRdb keeps only in-frame clonotypes and omits some of them. V, J and clone size derive from that table, while D and trimming were established from the DNA sequence. The sample comprises approximately 170,000 clones, 80% to 90% of which are singletons, and around 8.6% rests with the top ten. This receptor was identified in a man between 50 and 59 years old with active or convalescent COVID-19. The chain couples TRBV5-1 to TRBJ2-1; D is uncertain. The sequencing sample was made of peripheral blood. The CDR3 sequence: CASSLERGEQFF. Written as DNA, the CDR3 is TGCGCCAGCAGCTTGGAACGAGGAGAGCAGTTCTTC.